The 6 T cell receptor beta chains presented below share a single source sample, sequenced in a study of cytomegalovirus exposure and HLA in healthy donors. Repertoires were generated with immunoSEQ multiplex PCR, while TCRdb's copy carries only in-frame clones and drops some. This table holds roughly 150,000 clones, nearly 90% found once. Sequencing was carried out using PBMCs. The receptor source for this set is a man aged 18 to 30 in good health and CMV-seropositive.

Note on this clone: Compared with germline, one end of the junction differs, possibly owing to a read error. The V call is TRBV5-1, the J call TRBJ2-7, with 14 bases fitting TRBD2. The CDR3 loop spans 18 amino acids. Germline V CDR1 and CDR2: SGHRS, YFSETQ. The CDR3 DNA reads TGCGCCAGCAGCTCGGGGACTAGCGGGAGAGTTCCCTCCTCCGAGCAGTACTTC. Protein: CASSSGTSGRVPSSEQYF.

The chain is built from TRBV7-9 and TRBJ1-1; D possibly corresponds to TRBD1 (5 bases). Trimming removed 2 bases from V and 3 bases from J, with 16 bases in between. Germline V gene sequence: CDR1 SEHNR, CDR2 FQNEAQ (reference sequence). CDR3 length: 16 amino acids. The CDR3 DNA sequence: TGTGCCAGCAGCTTACGCGGGGGGAGCGTGGACACTGAAGCTTTCTTT. Protein product: CASSLRGGSVDTEAFF.

V is TRBV7-3 and J is TRBJ2-5, with D possibly matching TRBD2 (7 bases). The V end was cut by 1 base, the J end by 2 bases, with 11 bases between. Germline CDR1 SGHTA, CDR2 FQGTGA. The CDR3 consists of 15 residues. The CDR3 DNA reads as TGTGCCAGCAGCTTAATACAGGGACTACAAGAGACCCAGTACTTC. Its translation: CASSLIQGLQETQYF.

The gene calls are TRBV27 and TRBJ2-5; D unresolved. This CDR3 contains 16 residues. Germline CDR1 and CDR2: MNHEY and SMNVEV (reference sequence). V was cut by 6 bases and J by 2 bases, with 19 bases left in between. CDR3 nucleotide sequence: TGTGCCAGCAGCCCGTTTGCGGCGTTGAGGCAAGAGACCCAGTACTTC. Translated: CASSPFAALRQETQYF.

The chain joins TRBV6-6 to TRBJ2-7, with TRBD2 identical over 7 bases. Germline-derived CDR1 and CDR2 are MNHNY and SVGAGI (reference sequence). V lost 2 bases to trimming and J lost 2 bases; unmatched junction nucleotides: 6. This CDR3 contains 15 residues. CDR3 sequence (DNA): TGTGCCAGCAGTTACCCGCAGGGAGGGACCTACGAGCAGTACTTC. Amino acids: CASSYPQGGTYEQYF.

In its sample, this clone was seen a few times. The sample contains more than one DNA sequence encoding this CDR3. The V and J genes are TRBV9 and TRBJ2-1, with 8 positions matching TRBD2. The CDR3 is 14 residues long. CDR1 SGDLS and CDR2 YYNGEE come from the germline V gene. J lost 4 bases, V lost 2 bases, and 2 bases had no gene match. The CDR3 nucleotides read TGTGCCAGCAGCGTTACTAGCGGTTACAATGAGCAGTTCTTC. Its protein is CASSVTSGYNEQFF.